The 18 T cell receptor beta chains given below trace back to one sample, sequenced in a study of OX40 agonist ivuxolimab in advanced cancers. The data were produced by immunoSEQ multiplex PCR, yet TCRdb's version contains in-frame clones alone and is incomplete. The table shows approximately 68,000 clones, with 80% to 90% occurring only once. Source: CD4+ or CD8+ T cells sorted from blood, taken in a trial of the OX40 agonist ivuxolimab. The origin of the receptors is an adult with an advanced solid tumor such as melanoma, head and neck, liver or kidney cancer.

This chain joins TRBV5-1 and TRBJ1-1; D ambiguous. V gave up 4 bases and J gave up 0 bases, with 10 bases separating them. Germline V gene sequence: CDR1 SGHRS, CDR2 YFSETQ. The CDR3 extends over 14 amino acids. This CDR3 reads CASSHPTVNTEAFF. In DNA, the CDR3 is TGCGCCAGCAGCCACCCGACCGTGAACACTGAAGCTTTCTTT. The whole variable domain, filled in from reference TRBV5-1 and TRBJ1-1, reads KAGVTQTPRYLIKTRGQQVTLSCSPISGHRSVSWYQQTPGQGLQFLFEYFSETQRNKGNFPGRFSGRQFSNSRSEMNVSTLELGDSALYLCASSHPTVNTEAFFGQGTRLTVV.

V gene TRBV5-1 combines with J gene TRBJ2-5, with D possibly being TRBD2 (5 bases). Germline V CDR1 and CDR2: SGHRS, YFSETQ. Trimming took off 0 bases at V and 0 bases at J, with 12 bases between the two ends. This CDR3 spans 16 amino acids. The CDR3 DNA follows: TGCGCCAGCAGCTTGGCGGGGTTCGGGTACCAAGAGACCCAGTACTTC. This translates into CASSLAGFGYQETQYF.

This chain connects TRBV7-8 to TRBJ2-5, with 15 bases matching TRBD2. This CDR3 has 16 amino acids. Germline lookup yields CDR1 SGHVS and CDR2 FQNEAQ. V lost 5 bases to trimming and J lost 5 bases; unmatched junction nucleotides: 6. Here the CDR3 reads CASSQFGLAGGETQYF. Here the CDR3 DNA reads TGTGCCAGCAGCCAGTTCGGACTAGCGGGAGGGGAGACCCAGTACTTC.

This chain connects TRBV27 to TRBJ2-2; no reliable D call. Per germline, CDR1 MNHEY and CDR2 SMNVEV (reference sequence). V was shortened by 3 bases and J by 3 bases, with 11 bases between the two germline ends. CDR3 length equals 15 residues. CDR3 DNA: TGTGCCAGCAGTTTTGGCAGGAAGGACACCGGGGAGCTGTTTTTT. Its translation is CASSFGRKDTGELFF.

The rearrangement joins TRBV28 to TRBJ2-7; D might be TRBD1 (5 bases). The CDR3 loop spans 15 amino acids. CDR1 is MDHEN and CDR2 is SYDVKM in the germline V gene. Trimming removed 4 bases at V and 3 bases at J, with 16 bases between. This CDR3 is CASSSPSGKSYEQYF. For the CDR3, the DNA is TGTGCCAGCAGTTCTCCCTCAGGGAAAAGCTACGAGCAGTACTTC.

V usage is TRBV7-9 and J usage is TRBJ2-7; 10 positions match TRBD1. The germline CDR1 and CDR2 sequences are SEHNR and FQNEAQ (reference sequence). V lost 1 base, J lost 6 bases, and 9 bases stayed unmatched. The CDR3 has 16 residues. The CDR3, as DNA: TGTGCCAGCAGCTTAGGGGGCGGGACAGGGGATCGCGAGCAGTACTTC. It specifies CASSLGGGTGDREQYF.

The J gene is TRBJ1-6, the V gene TRBV5-4; 8 bases line up with TRBD1. Trimming at V came to 2 bases and at J to 5 bases, leaving 6 bases not matched to a gene. In germline, CDR1 is SGHNT, CDR2 YYREEE (reference sequence). The CDR3 runs 16 residues. CDR3 residues: CASSFWTGPDNSPLHF. The CDR3 DNA sequence: TGTGCCAGCAGCTTCTGGACAGGGCCTGATAATTCACCCCTCCACTTT.

The gene calls are TRBV28 and TRBJ1-5, with TRBD1 matching over 7 bases. Looked up from germline, CDR1 is MDHEN and CDR2 is SYDVKM. The CDR3 has 14 amino acids. V lost 5 bases to trimming and J lost 3 bases; unmatched junction nucleotides: 4. The CDR3 sequence is CASSQGQVNQPQHF. As DNA, the CDR3 is TGTGCCAGCAGTCAAGGACAGGTCAATCAGCCCCAGCATTTT.

The CDR3 DNA sequence: TGCGCCAGCACCTGGGAGCGGGGTTTCACAGATACGCAGTATTTT. Protein product: CASTWERGFTDTQYF. The rearrangement joins TRBV5-1 to TRBJ2-3; 7 bases fit TRBD2. J gave up 2 bases and V 6 bases, and 9 bases lay outside the gene matches. This CDR3 has 15 amino acids. Germline CDR1 is SGHRS and CDR2 is YFSETQ.

This clone appeared once. V is TRBV2 and J is TRBJ1-2, with no clear D. There are 14 residues in the CDR3. V shed 3 bases and J shed 2 bases, with 10 bases lying between them. The V gene's germline CDR1 is SNHLY and CDR2 FYNNEI. Here the CDR3 DNA reads TGTGCCAGCAGTGAGCCCGGCAGGAACTATGGCTACACCTTC. This codes for CASSEPGRNYGYTF.

The gene calls are TRBV20-1 and TRBJ2-1, with D possibly matching TRBD2 (6 bases). This CDR3 region has 11 residues. V gave up 0 bases and J gave up 13 bases, with 10 bases separating them. CDR1 DFQATT and CDR2 SNEGSKA come from the germline V gene (reference sequence). The DNA of the CDR3 is TGCAGTGCTAGAGATGTCGGGGGTCAGTTCTTC. Translation gives CSARDVGGQFF.

The table lists this clone with a count of one. This chain joins TRBV11-1 and TRBJ2-1; D call uncertain. Trimming took off 1 base at V and 3 bases at J, with 13 bases between the two ends. The CDR3 totals 16 residues. Germline V gene sequence: CDR1 SGHAT, CDR2 FQDESV (reference sequence). This chain's CDR3 is CASSLVTYPDYNEQFF. CDR3 bases: TGTGCCAGCAGCTTAGTGACATACCCCGACTACAATGAGCAGTTCTTC.

The chain employs TRBV6-5 and TRBJ2-3; 8 nucleotides match TRBD2. V trimming: 0 bases; J trimming: 10 bases; junction bases outside the gene matches: 9. The CDR3 totals 15 residues. Germline V lookup: CDR1 MNHEY, CDR2 SVGAGI. The CDR3 here is CASSYSLGGAGAQYF. The CDR3 region has the DNA TGTGCCAGCAGTTACTCCCTCGGGGGGGCCGGGGCGCAGTATTTT.

The chain employs TRBV19 and TRBJ1-3; 8 bases match TRBD1. Germline V gene lookup returns CDR1 LNHDA and CDR2 SQIVND (reference sequence). V lost 3 bases to trimming and J lost 0 bases; unmatched junction nucleotides: 4. The CDR3 is 16 residues long. CDR3 region: CASSIQGASSGNTIYF. CDR3 nucleotides: TGTGCCAGTAGTATTCAGGGGGCCAGCTCTGGAAACACCATATATTTT.

The chain links TRBV9 to TRBJ1-1; D is perhaps TRBD1 (5 bases). This CDR3 is 15 amino acids long. CDR1 and CDR2 (germline): SGDLS, YYNGEE. The V end lost 0 bases, the J end lost 3 bases, and 12 bases lay between the germline ends. CDR3 sequence reads: CASSVGAGQYTEAFF. The DNA of the CDR3 is TGTGCCAGCAGCGTAGGCGCAGGGCAGTACACTGAAGCTTTCTTT.

The DNA for the CDR3 is TGTGCCAGCAGTGAACTAGGCAGAGGATATGGCTACACCTTC. Its translation: CASSELGRGYGYTF. The chain employs TRBV25-1 and TRBJ1-2; no reliable D call. Germline CDR1 reads MGHDK; CDR2 reads SYGVNS. Trimming took 2 bases from V and 5 from J, leaving 12 bases between them. The CDR3 loop spans 14 amino acids.

For this clone: In the same sample, other DNA sequences code for this CDR3. The genes are TRBV9 and TRBJ1-1; no reliable D call. V lost 4 bases to trimming and J lost 5 bases, with 12 bases between them. Germline assignment: CDR1 SGDLS and CDR2 YYNGEE. This CDR3 contains 13 residues. CDR3 sequence reads: CASSYGDGTEAFF. CDR3 bases: TGTGCCAGCAGCTATGGGGATGGGACTGAAGCTTTCTTT.

The chain joins TRBV6-5 to TRBJ2-2; the D gene is possibly TRBD1 (6 bases). In germline, CDR1 is MNHEY, CDR2 SVGAGI. The CDR3 consists of 14 residues. Trimming stripped 7 bases from V and 8 bases from J, with 17 bases between. The CDR3 sequence: CASTPLGAAGELFF. The CDR3 DNA sequence: TGTGCCAGCACCCCCCTGGGGGCGGCGGGGGAGCTGTTTTTT.